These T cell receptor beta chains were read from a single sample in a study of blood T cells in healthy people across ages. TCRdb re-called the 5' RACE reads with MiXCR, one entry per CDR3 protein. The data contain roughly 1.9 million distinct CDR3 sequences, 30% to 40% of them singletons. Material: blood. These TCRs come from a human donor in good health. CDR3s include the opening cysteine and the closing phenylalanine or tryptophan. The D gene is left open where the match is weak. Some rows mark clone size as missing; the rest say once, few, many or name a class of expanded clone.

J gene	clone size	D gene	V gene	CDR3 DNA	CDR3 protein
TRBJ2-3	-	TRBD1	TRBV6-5	TGTGCCAGCAGCCAGAGGGACAGGGGAACAGATACGCAGTATTTT	CASSQRDRGTDTQYF
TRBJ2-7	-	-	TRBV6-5	TGTGCCAGCCTGGCCCCGGGTTCCTCCTACGAGCAGTACTTC	CASLAPGSSYEQYF
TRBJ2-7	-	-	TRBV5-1	TGCGCCAGCAGCTTGCGGACAGAAGAGTACGAGCAGTACTTC	CASSLRTEEYEQYF
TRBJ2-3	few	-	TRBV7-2	TGTGCCAGCAGCCCCCCCAGGGATACGCAGTATTTT	CASSPPRDTQYF
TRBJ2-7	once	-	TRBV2	TGTGCCAGCTCCCCGGAGAGGGACGGGACCTACGAGCAGTACTTC	CASSPERDGTYEQYF
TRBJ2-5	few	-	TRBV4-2	TGTGCCAGCAGCCAAGTAGCACAGGGTGAAGAGACCCAGTACTTC	CASSQVAQGEETQYF
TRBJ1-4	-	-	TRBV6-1	TGTGCCAGCAGCCAGACCGGGGCGGCGGGAAATGAAAAACTGTTTTTT	CASSQTGAAGNEKLFF
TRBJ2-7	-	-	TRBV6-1	TGTGCCAGCAGGGACGTGGGCGAGCAGTACTTC	CASRDVGEQYF
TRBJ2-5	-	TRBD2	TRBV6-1	TGTGCCAGCAGGGATCTAGTAGCGGGGGGAGAATTTTTGGAGACCCAGTACTTC	CASRDLVAGGEFLETQYF
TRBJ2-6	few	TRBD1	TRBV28	TGTGCCAGCAGTTTCATGACAGGGGTAGGGTCTGGGGCCAACGTCCTGACTTTC	CASSFMTGVGSGANVLTF
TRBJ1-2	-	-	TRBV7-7	TGTGCCAGCTTCCTGACGGTAAACTATGGCTACACCTTC	CASFLTVNYGYTF
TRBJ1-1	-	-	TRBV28	TGTGCCAGCAGTTTACGGAGGGGAGTGAACACTGAAGCTTTCTTT	CASSLRRGVNTEAFF
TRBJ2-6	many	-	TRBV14	TGTGCCAGCAGCCGAACCTCTGGGGCCAACGTCCTGACTTTC	CASSRTSGANVLTF
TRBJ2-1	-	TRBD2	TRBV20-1	TGCAGTGCTGCCATAGCGGGGGTTGGGAGGTCCTACAATGAGCAGTTCTTC	CSAAIAGVGRSYNEQFF
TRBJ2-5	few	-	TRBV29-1	TGCAGCGTTGAAGGGAGGCAAGAGACCCAGTACTTC	CSVEGRQETQYF
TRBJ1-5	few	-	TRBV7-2	TGTGCCAGCAGCTTAGATAAGGGTAACAATCAGCCCCAGCATTTT	CASSLDKGNNQPQHF
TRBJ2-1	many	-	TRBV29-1	TGCAGCGTGGGGGGACAGTATTACTACAATGAGCAGTTCTTC	CSVGGQYYYNEQFF
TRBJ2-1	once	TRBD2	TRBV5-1	TGCGCCAGCCAAGGGACTAGCGGGACTCTTGGAGAACAGTTCTTC	CASQGTSGTLGEQFF
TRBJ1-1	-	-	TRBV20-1	TGCAATGCGAGTGACCACACTGAAGCTTTCTTT	CNASDHTEAFF
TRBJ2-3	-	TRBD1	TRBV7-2	TGTGCCAGCAGCTTAGCGGTGGGACAGGGGGCGTGGGATACGCAGTATTTT	CASSLAVGQGAWDTQYF
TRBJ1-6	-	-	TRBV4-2	TGTGCCAGCAGCCAAGATCCGATGGGGGATTCACCCCTCCACTTT	CASSQDPMGDSPLHF
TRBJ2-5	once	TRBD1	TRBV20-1	TGCAGTGCCCTGGGACAGGGGGCGAGCCAAGAGACCCAGTACTTC	CSALGQGASQETQYF
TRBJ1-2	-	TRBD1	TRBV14	TGTGCCAGCAGCCCTGATCCAGGGGGTAGGGACTATGGCTACACCTTC	CASSPDPGGRDYGYTF
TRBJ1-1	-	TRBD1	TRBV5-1	TGCGCCAGCAGGATCAGGACAGGGACGCACACTGAAGCTTTCTTT	CASRIRTGTHTEAFF
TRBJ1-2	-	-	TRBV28	TGTGCCAGCAGTTCACCTCTCAGACAGGAAAGTAACTATGGCTACACCTTC	CASSSPLRQESNYGYTF
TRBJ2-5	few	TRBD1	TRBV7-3	TGTGCCAGCAGCTTAAGGGGGCAGGGGGCAGAAGAGACCCAGTACTTC	CASSLRGQGAEETQYF
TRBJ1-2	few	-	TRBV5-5	TGTGCCAGCAGCTTGGATCCGAGGGCTAACTATGGCTACACCTTC	CASSLDPRANYGYTF
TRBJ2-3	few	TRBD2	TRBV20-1	TGCAGTGCTGGACTAGCGGGGGGGCCAGATACGCAGTATTTT	CSAGLAGGPDTQYF
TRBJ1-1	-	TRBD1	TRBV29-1	TGCAGCGCCCAGGGGGGACCGACCACTCAAGCTTTCTTT	CSAQGGPTTQAFF
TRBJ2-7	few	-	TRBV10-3	TGTGCCATCAGTGATTACCGACAGACCTACGAGCAGTACTTC	CAISDYRQTYEQYF
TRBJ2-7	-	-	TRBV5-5	TGTGCCAGCAGCTACTTCTGGGGGACAAGAGGTAACGAGCAGTACTTC	CASSYFWGTRGNEQYF
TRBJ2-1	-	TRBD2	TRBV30	TGTGCCTGGAGTGTAATTCGGGGGGGCCATGGCGAGCAGTTCTTC	CAWSVIRGGHGEQFF
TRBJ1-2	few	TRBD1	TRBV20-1	TGCAGTGCAAGGGGACAGGGGGCCGGTGGCTACACCTTC	CSARGQGAGGYTF
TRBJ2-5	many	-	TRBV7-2	TGTGCCAGCAGCCCCACGGGTGACCAAGAGACCCAGTACTTC	CASSPTGDQETQYF
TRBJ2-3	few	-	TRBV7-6	TGTGCCAGCAGCGAACAACCCAGGGGAGATACGCAGTATTTT	CASSEQPRGDTQYF
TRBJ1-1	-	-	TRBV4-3	TGCGCCAGCAGCCAAGTCGTATGGTTGAACATTGAAGCTTTCTTT	CASSQVVWLNIEAFF
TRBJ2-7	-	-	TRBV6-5	TGTGCCAGCAGGGGAGCGGAAGGATTGGTGGAGCAGTACTTC	CASRGAEGLVEQYF
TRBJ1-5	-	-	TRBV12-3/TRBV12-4	TGTGCCAGCAGGCAACAGGGAGATCAGCCCCAGCATTTT	CASRQQGDQPQHF
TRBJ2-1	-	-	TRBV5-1	TGCGCCAGCGGGTCGCAGGGGGGGGCATCAAATGAGCAGTTCTTC	CASGSQGGASNEQFF
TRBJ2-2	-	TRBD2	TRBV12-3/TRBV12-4	TGTGCCAGCAGCCTAACGGGACTAGCGGGGTCTGGGGAGCTGTTTTTT	CASSLTGLAGSGELFF
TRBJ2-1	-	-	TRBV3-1	TGTGCCAGCAGCCTACCTAGTCACTCCTACAATGAGCAGTTCTTC	CASSLPSHSYNEQFF
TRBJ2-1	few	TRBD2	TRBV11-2	TGTGCCAGCAGCCTTAGCGGGGGTAAAGGCAATGAGCAGTTCTTC	CASSLSGGKGNEQFF
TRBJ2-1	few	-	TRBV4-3	TGCGCCAGCAGCCAGGGTATAGGGACGAGCCCGCATGAGCAGTTCTTC	CASSQGIGTSPHEQFF
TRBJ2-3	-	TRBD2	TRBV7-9	TGTGCCAGCAGCTCAGGTGGGGGGGGTTGGAAAGATACGCAGTATTTT	CASSSGGGGWKDTQYF
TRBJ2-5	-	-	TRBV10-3	TGTGCCATTTCAGCTCGTCTGGGGGAACTGGAGACCCAGTACTTC	CAISARLGELETQYF
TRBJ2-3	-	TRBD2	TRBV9	TGTGCCAGCAGCATCGGGACACGGGAGGGAGATACGCAGTATTTT	CASSIGTREGDTQYF
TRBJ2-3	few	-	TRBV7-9	TGTGCCAGCAGGGGGACCTCAGATACGCAGTATTTT	CASRGTSDTQYF
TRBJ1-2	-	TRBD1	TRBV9	TGTGCCAGCAGCGCAGGACAGGACTCTAACTATGGCTACACCTTC	CASSAGQDSNYGYTF
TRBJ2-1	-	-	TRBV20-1	TGCAGTGCTAGCCTAACTCGTAATGAGCAGTTCTTC	CSASLTRNEQFF
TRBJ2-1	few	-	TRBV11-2	TGTGCCAGCAGCCCCCCGGTCATAGATGAGCAGTTCTTC	CASSPPVIDEQFF
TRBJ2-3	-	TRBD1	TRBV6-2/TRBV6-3	TGTGCCAGCAGTCAAGGGGGCGGACTGGAAACAGATACGCAGTATTTT	CASSQGGGLETDTQYF
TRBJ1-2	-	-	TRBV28	TGTGCCACCCAGACCCTAGAGTATGGCTACACCTTC	CATQTLEYGYTF